This T cell receptor beta chain was sequenced for a study of cytomegalovirus exposure and HLA in healthy donors. PCR used 60 Vbeta primers and 13 Jbeta primers. Only in-frame clones appear in the TCRdb table, and some are missing; sequencing was by immunoSEQ multiplex PCR. The sample records about 180,000 clones, roughly 78% being singletons. Nominal health characterized the donors when sampled, though unrecorded immune exposures were likely. CDR3 length: 15 amino acids. Germline V gene sequence: CDR1 GTSNPN, CDR2 SVGIG (reference sequence). V lost 1 base and J 4 bases, leaving 13 bases between the germline ends. This clone was observed once.

Input material: PBMCs. This TCR was sampled from a woman aged 25 to 45 in good health and CMV-seronegative. The V gene is TRBV30, the J gene TRBJ1-4; D perhaps matches TRBD1 (5 bases). As DNA, the CDR3 is TGTGCCTGGAGTGGTTGGGGCCATGATAATGAAAAACTGTTTTTT. Translated, it gives CAWSGWGHDNEKLFF. Complete variable domain (other parts from reference TRBV30 and TRBJ1-4): SQTIHQWPATLVQPVGSPLSLECTVEGTSNPNLYWYRQAAGRGLQLLFYSVGIGQISSEVPQNLSASRPQDRQFILSSKKLLLSDSGFYLCAWSGWGHDNEKLFFGSGTQLSVL.